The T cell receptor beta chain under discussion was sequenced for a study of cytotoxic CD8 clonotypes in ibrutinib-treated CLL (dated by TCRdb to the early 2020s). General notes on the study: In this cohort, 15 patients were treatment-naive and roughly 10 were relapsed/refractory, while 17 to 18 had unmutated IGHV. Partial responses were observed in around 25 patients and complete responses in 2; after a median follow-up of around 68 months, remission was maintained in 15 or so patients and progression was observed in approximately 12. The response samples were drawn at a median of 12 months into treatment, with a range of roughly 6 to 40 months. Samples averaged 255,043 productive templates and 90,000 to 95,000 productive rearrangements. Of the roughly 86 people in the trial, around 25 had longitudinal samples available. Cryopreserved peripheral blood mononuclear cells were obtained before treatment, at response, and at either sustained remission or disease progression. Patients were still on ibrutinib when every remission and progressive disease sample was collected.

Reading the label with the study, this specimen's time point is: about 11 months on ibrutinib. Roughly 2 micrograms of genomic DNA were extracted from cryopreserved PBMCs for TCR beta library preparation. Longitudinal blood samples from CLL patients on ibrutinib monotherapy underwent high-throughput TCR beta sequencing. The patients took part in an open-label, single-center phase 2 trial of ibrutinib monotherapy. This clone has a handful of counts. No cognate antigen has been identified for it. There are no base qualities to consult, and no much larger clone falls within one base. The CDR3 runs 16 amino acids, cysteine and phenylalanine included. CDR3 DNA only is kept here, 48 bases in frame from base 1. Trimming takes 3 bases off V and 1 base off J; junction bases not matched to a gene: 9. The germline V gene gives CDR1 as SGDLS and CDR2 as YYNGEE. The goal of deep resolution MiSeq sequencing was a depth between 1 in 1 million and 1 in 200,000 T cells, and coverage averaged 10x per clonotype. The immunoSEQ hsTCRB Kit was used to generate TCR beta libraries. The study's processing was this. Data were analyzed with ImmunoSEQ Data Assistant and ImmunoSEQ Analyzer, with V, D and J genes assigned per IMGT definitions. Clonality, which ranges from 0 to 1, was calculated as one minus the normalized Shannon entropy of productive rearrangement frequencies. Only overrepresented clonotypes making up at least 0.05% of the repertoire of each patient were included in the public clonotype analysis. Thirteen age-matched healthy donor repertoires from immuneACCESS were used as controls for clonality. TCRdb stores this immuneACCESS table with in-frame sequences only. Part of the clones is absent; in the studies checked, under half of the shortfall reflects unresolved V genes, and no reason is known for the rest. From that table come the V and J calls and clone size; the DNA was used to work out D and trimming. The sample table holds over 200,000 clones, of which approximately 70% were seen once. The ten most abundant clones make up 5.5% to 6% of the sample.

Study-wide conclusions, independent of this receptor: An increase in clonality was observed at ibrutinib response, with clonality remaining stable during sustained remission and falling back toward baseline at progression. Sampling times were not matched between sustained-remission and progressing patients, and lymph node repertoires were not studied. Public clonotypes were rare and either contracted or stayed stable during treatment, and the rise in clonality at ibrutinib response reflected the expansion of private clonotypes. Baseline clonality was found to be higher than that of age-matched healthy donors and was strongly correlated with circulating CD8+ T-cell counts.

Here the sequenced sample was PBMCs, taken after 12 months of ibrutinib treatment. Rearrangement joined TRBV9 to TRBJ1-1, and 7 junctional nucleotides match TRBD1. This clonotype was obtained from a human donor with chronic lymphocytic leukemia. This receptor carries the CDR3 CASSARPGTANTEAFF. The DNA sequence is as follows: TGTGCCAGCAGCGCGCGCCCCGGGACAGCGAACACTGAAGCTTTCTTT.